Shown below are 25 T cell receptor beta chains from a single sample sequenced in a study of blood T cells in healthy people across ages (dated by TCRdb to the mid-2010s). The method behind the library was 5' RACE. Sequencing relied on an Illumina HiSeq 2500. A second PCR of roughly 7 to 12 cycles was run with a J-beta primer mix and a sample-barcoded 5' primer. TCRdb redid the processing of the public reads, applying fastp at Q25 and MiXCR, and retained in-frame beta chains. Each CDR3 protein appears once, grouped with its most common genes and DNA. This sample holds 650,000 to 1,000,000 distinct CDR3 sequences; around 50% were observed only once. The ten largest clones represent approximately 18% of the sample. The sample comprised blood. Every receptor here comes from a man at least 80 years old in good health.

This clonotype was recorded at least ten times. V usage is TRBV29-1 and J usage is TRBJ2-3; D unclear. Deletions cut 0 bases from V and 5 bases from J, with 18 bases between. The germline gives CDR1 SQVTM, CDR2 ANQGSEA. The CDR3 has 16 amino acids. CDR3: CSVEDSGLVKGDTQYF. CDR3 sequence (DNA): TGCAGCGTTGAAGATTCTGGCCTAGTGAAGGGAGATACGCAGTATTTT.

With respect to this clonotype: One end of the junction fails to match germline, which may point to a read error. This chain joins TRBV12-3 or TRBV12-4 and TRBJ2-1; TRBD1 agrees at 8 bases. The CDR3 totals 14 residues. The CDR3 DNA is TGTACCAGCAATAGACAGGGGTCACGCAATGAGCAGTTCTTC. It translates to CTSNRQGSRNEQFF.

CDR3 sequence (DNA): TGTGCCAGCAGTTACGGGTTCGAACAGCCCCAGCATTTT. The encoded protein is CASSYGFEQPQHF. This chain links TRBV6-5 with TRBJ1-5; no reliable D call. The V end was cut by 2 bases, the J end by 7 bases, with 9 bases between. CDR1 is MNHEY, CDR2 SVGAGI, per germline. This CDR3 has 13 residues.

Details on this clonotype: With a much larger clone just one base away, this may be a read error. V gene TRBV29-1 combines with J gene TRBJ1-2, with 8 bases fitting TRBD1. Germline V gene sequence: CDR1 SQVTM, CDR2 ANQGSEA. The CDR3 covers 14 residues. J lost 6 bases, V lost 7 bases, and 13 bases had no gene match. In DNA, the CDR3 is TGCAGCGCCCTCCCCTGGACAGGGAGCCATGGCTACACCTTC. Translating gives CSALPWTGSHGYTF.

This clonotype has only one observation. The CDR3 DNA reads TGTGCCAGCAGGTTAGGGGGGGCTAAGGTCTACGAGCAGTACTTC. Translation gives CASRLGGAKVYEQYF. The chain carries TRBV28 and TRBJ2-7; a weak D match, TRBD2 (7 bases). Germline V lookup: CDR1 MDHEN, CDR2 SYDVKM. The CDR3 has 15 amino acids. V was shortened by 6 bases and J by 3 bases, with 18 bases between the two germline ends.

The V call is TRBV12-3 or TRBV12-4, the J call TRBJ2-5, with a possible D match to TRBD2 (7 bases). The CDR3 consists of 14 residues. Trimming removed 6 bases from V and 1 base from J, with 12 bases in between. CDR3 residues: CASSKGGVQETQYF. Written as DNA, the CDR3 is TGTGCCAGCAGCAAAGGGGGGGTCCAAGAGACCCAGTACTTC.

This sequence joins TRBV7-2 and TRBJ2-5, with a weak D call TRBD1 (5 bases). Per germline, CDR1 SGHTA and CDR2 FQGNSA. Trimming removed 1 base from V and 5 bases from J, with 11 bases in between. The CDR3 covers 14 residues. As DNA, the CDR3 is TGTGCCAGCAGCTTAGGACAGTTTTGGGAGACCCAGTACTTC. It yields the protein CASSLGQFWETQYF.

CDR3 amino acids: CASSFQGRDNEQFF. The CDR3, as DNA: TGTGCCAGTAGTTTTCAGGGTAGGGACAATGAGCAGTTCTTC. V is TRBV19 and J is TRBJ2-1; perhaps TRBD1 as D (5 bases). V gave up 5 bases and J gave up 5 bases, with 13 bases separating them. The CDR3 has 14 amino acids. Looked up from germline, CDR1 is LNHDA and CDR2 is SQIVND (reference sequence).

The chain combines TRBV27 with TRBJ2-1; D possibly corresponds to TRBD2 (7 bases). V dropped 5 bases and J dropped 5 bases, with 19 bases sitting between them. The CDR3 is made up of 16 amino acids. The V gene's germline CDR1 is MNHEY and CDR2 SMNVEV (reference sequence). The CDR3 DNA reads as TGTGCCAGCAGTCCTGGGGGGGGGACAATTGACAATGAGCAGTTCTTC. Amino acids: CASSPGGGTIDNEQFF.

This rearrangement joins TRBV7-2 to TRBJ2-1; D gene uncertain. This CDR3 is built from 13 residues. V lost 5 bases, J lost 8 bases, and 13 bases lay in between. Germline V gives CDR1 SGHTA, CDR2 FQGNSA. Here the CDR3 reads CASSRPERDEQFF. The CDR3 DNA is TGTGCCAGCAGCCGACCAGAACGTGATGAGCAGTTCTTC.

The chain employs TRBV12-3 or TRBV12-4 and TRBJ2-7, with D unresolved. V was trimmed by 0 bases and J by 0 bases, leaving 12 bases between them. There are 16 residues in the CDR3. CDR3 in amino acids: CASSLALGLVSYEQYF. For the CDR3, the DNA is TGTGCCAGCAGTTTAGCGCTGGGATTAGTCTCCTACGAGCAGTACTTC.

This chain's CDR3 is CASSLTEVEAFF. The CDR3 nucleotides read TGTGCCAGCAGTTTAACGGAGGTTGAAGCTTTCTTT. The rearrangement joins TRBV12-3 or TRBV12-4 to TRBJ1-1; D ambiguous. The CDR3 is made up of 12 amino acids. V gave up 2 bases and J gave up 7 bases, with 8 bases separating them.

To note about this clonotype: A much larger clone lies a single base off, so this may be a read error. In DNA, the CDR3 is TGTGCCAGCAGCACGGGACAGGGAGCTGGCTACACCTTC. It encodes CASSTGQGAGYTF. The chain recombines TRBV7-9 with TRBJ1-2; 9 nucleotides line up with TRBD1. There are 13 residues in the CDR3. V lost 5 bases, J lost 7 bases, and 5 bases stayed unmatched. Per germline, CDR1 SEHNR and CDR2 FQNEAQ (reference sequence). Based on the CDR3 plus reference TRBV7-9 and TRBJ1-2, the full variable domain is DTGVSQNPRHKITKRGQNVTFRCDPISEHNRLYWYRQTLGQGPEFLTYFQNEAQLEKSRLLSDRFSAERPKGSFSTLEIQRTEQGDSAMYLCASSTGQGAGYTFGSGTRLTVV.

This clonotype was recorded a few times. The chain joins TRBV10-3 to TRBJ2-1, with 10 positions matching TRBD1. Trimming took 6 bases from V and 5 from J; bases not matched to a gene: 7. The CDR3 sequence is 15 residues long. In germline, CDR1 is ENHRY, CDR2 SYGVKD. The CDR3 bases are TGTGCCATCAGCTGGGACAGGGGAAAGGACAATGAGCAGTTCTTC. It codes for CAISWDRGKDNEQFF.

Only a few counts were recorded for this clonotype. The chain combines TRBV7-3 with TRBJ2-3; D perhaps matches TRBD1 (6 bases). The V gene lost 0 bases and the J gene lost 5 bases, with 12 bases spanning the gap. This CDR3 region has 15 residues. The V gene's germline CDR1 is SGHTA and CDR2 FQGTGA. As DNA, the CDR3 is TGTGCCAGCAGCTTAACGGGGGCCAACGGAGATACGCAGTATTTT. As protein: CASSLTGANGDTQYF.

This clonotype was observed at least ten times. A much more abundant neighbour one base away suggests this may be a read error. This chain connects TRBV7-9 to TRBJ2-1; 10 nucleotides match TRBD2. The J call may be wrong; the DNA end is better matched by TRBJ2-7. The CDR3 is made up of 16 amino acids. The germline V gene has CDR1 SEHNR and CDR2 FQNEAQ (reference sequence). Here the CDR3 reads CASSSLSGRPYNEQYF. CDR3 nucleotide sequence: TGTGCCAGCAGCTCACTTAGCGGGAGGCCCTACAATGAGCAGTACTTC.

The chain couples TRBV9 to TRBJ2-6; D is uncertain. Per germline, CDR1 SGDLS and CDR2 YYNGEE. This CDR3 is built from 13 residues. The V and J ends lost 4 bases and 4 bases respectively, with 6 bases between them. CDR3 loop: CASSPTGANVLTF. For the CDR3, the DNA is TGTGCCAGCAGCCCCACGGGGGCCAACGTCCTGACTTTC. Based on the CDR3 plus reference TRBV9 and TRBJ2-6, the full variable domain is DSGVTQTPKHLITATGQRVTLRCSPRSGDLSVYWYQQSLDQGLQFLIQYYNGEERAKGNILERFSAQQFPDLHSELNLSSLELGDSALYFCASSPTGANVLTFGAGSRLTVL.

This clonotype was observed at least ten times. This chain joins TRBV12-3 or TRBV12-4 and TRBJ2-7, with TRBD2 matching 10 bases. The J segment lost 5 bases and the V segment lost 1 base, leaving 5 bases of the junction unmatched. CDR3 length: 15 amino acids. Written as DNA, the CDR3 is TGTGCCAGCAGTTTAGTGACTAGCGGGCGCGACGAGCAGTACTTC. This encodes CASSLVTSGRDEQYF.

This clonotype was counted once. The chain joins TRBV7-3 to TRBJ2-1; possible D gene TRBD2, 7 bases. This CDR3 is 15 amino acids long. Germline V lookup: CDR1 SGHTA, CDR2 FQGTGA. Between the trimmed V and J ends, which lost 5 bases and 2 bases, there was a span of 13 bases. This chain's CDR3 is CASSIRGAPYNEQFF. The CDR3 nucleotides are TGTGCCAGCAGCATACGGGGGGCCCCCTACAATGAGCAGTTCTTC. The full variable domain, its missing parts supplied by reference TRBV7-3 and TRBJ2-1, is GAGVSQTPSNKVTEKGKYVELRCDPISGHTALYWYRQSLGQGPEFLIYFQGTGAADDSGLPNDRFFAVRPEGSVSTLKIQRTERGDSAVYLCASSIRGAPYNEQFFGPGTRLTVL.

As DNA, the CDR3 is TGCAATGCAAGACCAAGCGGGAGATACACCGGGGAGCTGTTTTTT. Protein: CNARPSGRYTGELFF. The J gene is TRBJ2-2, the V gene TRBV20-1, with TRBD2 identical over 8 bases. CDR3 length equals 15 residues. Germline V gene sequence: CDR1 DFQATT, CDR2 SNEGSKA (reference sequence).

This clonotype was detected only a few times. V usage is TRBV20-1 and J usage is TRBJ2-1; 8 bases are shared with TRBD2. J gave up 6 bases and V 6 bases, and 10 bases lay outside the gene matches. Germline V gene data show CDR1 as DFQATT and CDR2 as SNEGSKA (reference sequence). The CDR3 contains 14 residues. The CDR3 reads CSAVTGTRVNEQFF. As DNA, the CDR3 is TGCAGTGCCGTAACCGGGACTAGAGTCAATGAGCAGTTCTTC.

The CDR3 bases are TGCGCCAGCAGCCAAGAAGAACAGTTAACCTATTATGGCTACACCTTC. Protein: CASSQEEQLTYYGYTF. This chain uses TRBV4-1 with TRBJ1-2; D not certain. The germline V and J ends were trimmed by 0 bases and 5 bases, with 16 bases remaining between them. The germline V gene has CDR1 MGHRA and CDR2 YSYEKL. The length of the CDR3 is 16 residues.

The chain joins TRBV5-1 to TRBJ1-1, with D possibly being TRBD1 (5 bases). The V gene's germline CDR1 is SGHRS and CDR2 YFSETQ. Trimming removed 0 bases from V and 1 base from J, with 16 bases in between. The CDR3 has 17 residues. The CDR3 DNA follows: TGCGCCAGCAGCTTGGCCGGCTTTAGGGGAGCGAACACTGAAGCTTTCTTT. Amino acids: CASSLAGFRGANTEAFF.

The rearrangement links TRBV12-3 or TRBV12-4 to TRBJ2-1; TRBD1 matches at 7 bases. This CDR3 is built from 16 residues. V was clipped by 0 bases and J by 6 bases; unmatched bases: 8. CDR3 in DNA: TGTGCCAGCAGTTTAGCGCCCGGGACAGAGGGCAATGAGCAGTTCTTC. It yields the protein CASSLAPGTEGNEQFF.

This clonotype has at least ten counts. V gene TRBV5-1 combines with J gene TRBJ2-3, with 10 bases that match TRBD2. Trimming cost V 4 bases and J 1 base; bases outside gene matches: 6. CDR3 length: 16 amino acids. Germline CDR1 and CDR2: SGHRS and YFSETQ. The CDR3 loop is CASSRVLAGGTDTQYF. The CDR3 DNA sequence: TGCGCCAGCAGCCGAGTTCTAGCGGGAGGCACAGATACGCAGTATTTT.